Presented here are 32 T cell receptor beta chains from one specimen sequenced in a study of Ad26.COV2.S vaccination and SARS-CoV-2 variants. Treatment defined: 19 received Ad26.COV2.S at low or high dose, single or two shots; a few received placebo; per-sample allocation not given. Sample collection was performed on day 63 after the first vaccine or placebo injection. Produced via immunoSEQ multiplex PCR; TCRdb's table is partial and in-frame only. The table has 350,000 to 500,000 clones, around 89% seen once. Sequencing was performed on peripheral blood, taken in a trial of Ad26.COV2.S vaccine versus placebo. The receptors originated from a person between 18 and 65 years old who received the Ad26.COV2.S COVID-19 vaccine or a placebo.

The V and J genes are TRBV7-8 and TRBJ2-1; TRBD1 matches at 7 bases. This CDR3 spans 15 amino acids. Germline loops: CDR1 SGHVS, CDR2 FQNEAQ. The V and J ends lost 5 bases and 7 bases, in that order; junction bases with no gene match: 11. The CDR3 reads CASSPTGTGMNEQFF. The CDR3 DNA is TGTGCCAGCAGCCCGACAGGGACGGGGATGAATGAGCAGTTCTTC.

The chain uses TRBV30 and TRBJ2-5; 7 positions match TRBD1. The V segment lost 4 bases and the J segment 1 base; nucleotides outside the gene matches: 6. The CDR3 spans 14 residues. Germline V lookup: CDR1 GTSNPN, CDR2 SVGIG (reference sequence). CDR3: CAWKRQGPQETQYF. The DNA for the CDR3 is TGTGCCTGGAAACGACAGGGCCCCCAAGAGACCCAGTACTTC.

The rearrangement joins TRBV14 to TRBJ1-4; D is possibly TRBD1 (6 bases). Germline V gives CDR1 SGHDN, CDR2 FVKESK. This CDR3 spans 20 amino acids. V lost 0 bases and J lost 0, with 20 bases in between. The CDR3 here is CASSQEAEGHKHATNEKLFF. CDR3 sequence (DNA): TGTGCCAGCAGCCAAGAGGCGGAGGGACATAAACATGCAACTAATGAAAAACTGTTTTTT. Full variable domain (missing parts from reference TRBV14 and TRBJ1-4): EAGVTQFPSHSVIEKGQTVTLRCDPISGHDNLYWYRRVMGKEIKFLLHFVKESKQDESGMPNNRFLAERTGGTYSTLKVQPAELEDSGVYFCASSQEAEGHKHATNEKLFFGSGTQLSVL.

The CDR3 protein is CASSLGSGQWNYGYTF. As DNA, the CDR3 is TGTGCCAGCAGCTTGGGTTCGGGACAGTGGAACTATGGCTACACCTTC. The V and J genes are TRBV5-5 and TRBJ1-2, with 7 bases that match TRBD1. Unmatched junction bases numbered 7, after V lost 0 bases and J lost 2 bases. Germline CDR1 and CDR2: SGHKS and YYEKEE (reference sequence). The CDR3 loop spans 16 amino acids.

CDR3 loop: CAISVLDRASGELFF. The DNA of the CDR3 is TGTGCCATCAGCGTACTGGACAGGGCGTCCGGGGAGCTGTTTTTT. The chain employs TRBV10-3 and TRBJ2-2; 8 bases align to TRBD1. The germline gives CDR1 ENHRY, CDR2 SYGVKD. The CDR3 consists of 15 residues. The V and J ends lost 6 bases and 6 bases, in that order; junction bases with no gene match: 9.

A single count supports this clone. V usage is TRBV12-3 or TRBV12-4 and J usage is TRBJ1-4; D uncertain. Trimming removed 3 bases at V and 4 bases at J, with 6 bases between. The CDR3 sequence is 13 residues long. CDR3 nucleotides: TGTGCCAGCAGTTTCTCTTTTAATGAAAAACTGTTTTTT. Translation: CASSFSFNEKLFF.

The chain has TRBV6-1 and TRBJ1-6; TRBD1 might be the D (5 bases). Trimming removed 2 bases from V and 0 bases from J, with 8 bases in between. Germline V gene sequence: CDR1 MNHNS, CDR2 SASEGT. CDR3 length equals 16 residues. The DNA for the CDR3 is TGTGCCAGCAGTGAATGGGGGGACTCCTATAATTCACCCCTCCACTTT. Translating gives CASSEWGDSYNSPLHF.

V and J are TRBV28 and TRBJ2-7; D unclear. The V and J ends lost 1 base and 5 bases respectively, with 12 bases between them. The CDR3 contains 14 residues. Germline assignment: CDR1 MDHEN and CDR2 SYDVKM. The CDR3 loop reads CASSLLAPVDEQYF. CDR3 bases: TGTGCCAGCAGTTTATTAGCCCCGGTGGACGAGCAGTACTTC.

The V gene is TRBV11-2, the J gene TRBJ2-5, with TRBD2 matching 12 bases. Germline V gives CDR1 SGHAT, CDR2 FQNNGV. The CDR3 has 16 residues. Losses at the gene ends were 5 bases for V and 5 bases for J; bases not matched to a gene: 9. The CDR3 loop is CASSAPSGGADETQYF. Written as DNA, the CDR3 is TGTGCCAGCAGCGCCCCTAGCGGGGGGGCCGATGAGACCCAGTACTTC.

The chain couples TRBV5-4 to TRBJ2-3; 11 bases align to TRBD2. From germline, CDR1 is SGHNT and CDR2 YYREEE (reference sequence). Unmatched junction bases numbered 5, after V lost 2 bases and J lost 6 bases. This CDR3 contains 15 residues. The DNA of the CDR3 is TGTGCCAGCAGCTTCCTAGCGGGGGGCTCGGATACGCAGTATTTT. The encoded protein is CASSFLAGGSDTQYF.

V gene TRBV6-1 combines with J gene TRBJ2-3, with TRBD2 matching 14 bases. The CDR3 is made up of 16 amino acids. V shed 4 bases, J shed 5 bases, and the junction held 5 bases outside the gene matches. Per the germline V gene, CDR1 is MNHNS and CDR2 is SASEGT. The CDR3 loop is CASSATGTSGGDTQYF. The CDR3 DNA follows: TGTGCCAGCAGTGCGACCGGGACTAGCGGGGGAGATACGCAGTATTTT.

The count of this clone is one. The V and J genes are TRBV11-2 and TRBJ2-1; D gene unclear. The V end lost 2 bases, the J end lost 10 bases, and 12 bases lay between the germline ends. The germline CDR1 and CDR2 sequences are SGHAT and FQNNGV. The CDR3 covers 13 residues. DNA of the CDR3: TGTGCCAGCAGCTTAAATTCCCTCCGGGAGCAGTTCTTC. It is translated as CASSLNSLREQFF.

The chain carries TRBV9 and TRBJ1-1, with TRBD1 matching 8 bases. With V trimmed by 5 bases and J by 4 bases, 4 bases remained unmatched. There are 13 residues in the CDR3. Germline values: CDR1 SGDLS, CDR2 YYNGEE. CDR3 coding DNA: TGTGCCAGCAGTGTTCAGGGGGCCACTGAAGCTTTCTTT. This codes for CASSVQGATEAFF.

The chain links TRBV7-8 to TRBJ2-5; no clear D gene. The CDR3 is 16 amino acids. CDR1 and CDR2 from the germline V gene are SGHVS and FQNEAQ. Trimming removed 4 bases from V and 0 bases from J, with 15 bases in between. CDR3 DNA sequence: TGTGCCAGCAGCTACGACCCTTCAGGAAACCAAGAGACCCAGTACTTC. It codes for CASSYDPSGNQETQYF.

The V call is TRBV4-1, the J call TRBJ2-7; D might be TRBD1 (5 bases). The CDR3 has 13 amino acids. V was cut by 4 bases and J by 0 bases, with 7 bases left in between. The V gene's germline CDR1 is MGHRA and CDR2 YSYEKL. The CDR3 bases are TGCGCCAGCAGCCCGGACAACTCCTACGAGCAGTACTTC. It encodes CASSPDNSYEQYF.

The chain couples TRBV6-5 to TRBJ2-1; no definite D call. This CDR3 is built from 13 residues. V shed 5 bases and J shed 7 bases, with 12 bases lying between them. Germline CDR1 is MNHEY and CDR2 is SVGAGI. This CDR3 reads CASSTNLANEQFF. As DNA, the CDR3 is TGTGCCAGCAGTACGAATCTCGCAAATGAGCAGTTCTTC.

This clone was seen only once. This rearrangement joins TRBV4-2 to TRBJ1-3, with D uncertain. This CDR3 is built from 16 residues. The germline V gene has CDR1 LGHNA and CDR2 YNFKEQ. V lost 2 bases, J lost 2 bases, and 13 bases lay in between. The CDR3 sequence is CASSQNVRWAGNTIYF. The CDR3 DNA is TGTGCCAGCAGCCAAAACGTGCGTTGGGCTGGAAACACCATATATTTT.

This clone came up once. The chain employs TRBV7-9 and TRBJ1-5, with TRBD1 matching over 9 bases. The V gene end was trimmed by 5 bases and the J gene end by 0 bases; junction bases not matched to a gene: 2. CDR1 and CDR2 (germline): SEHNR, FQNEAQ (reference sequence). This CDR3 region has 15 residues. CDR3 amino acids: CASSGQGYSNQPQHF. CDR3 sequence (DNA): TGTGCCAGCAGCGGACAGGGGTATAGCAATCAGCCCCAGCATTTT.

The V and J genes are TRBV7-9 and TRBJ2-3, with TRBD2 matching over 10 bases. The CDR3 is 15 amino acids. Trimming took 2 bases from V and 4 from J; bases not matched to a gene: 3. In germline, CDR1 is SEHNR, CDR2 FQNEAQ (reference sequence). Here the CDR3 reads CASSLSLAGADTQYF. DNA of the CDR3: TGTGCCAGCAGCTTAAGTCTAGCGGGGGCAGATACGCAGTATTTT.

The J gene is TRBJ1-6, the V gene TRBV12-3 or TRBV12-4; tentatively, D is TRBD1 (6 bases). Deletions cut 7 bases from V and 7 bases from J, with 11 bases between. This CDR3 has 13 amino acids. The CDR3 DNA sequence: TGTGCCAGCAAACAGGGTAGCAATTCACCCCTCCACTTT. As protein: CASKQGSNSPLHF.

The rearrangement uses TRBV2 and TRBJ1-4; TRBD1 is a possible D gene (6 bases). Trimming took off 10 bases at V and 4 bases at J, with 13 bases between the two ends. Germline CDR1 is SNHLY and CDR2 is FYNNEI. The CDR3 is 13 amino acids. CDR3 in amino acids: CAIRRTVNEKLFF. In nucleotides, the CDR3 is TGTGCCATCCGCAGGACAGTTAATGAAAAACTGTTTTTT.

The gene calls are TRBV28 and TRBJ2-7, with 8 bases fitting TRBD2. The germline CDR1 and CDR2 sequences are MDHEN and SYDVKM. The junction had 6 bases not matched to a gene; V was cut back by 6 bases and J by 2 bases. This CDR3 is built from 14 residues. The DNA for the CDR3 is TGTGCCAGCAGCCGGGGGGGGACGGCCTACGAGCAGTACTTC. Protein: CASSRGGTAYEQYF.

The chain combines TRBV7-2 with TRBJ2-7; the match to TRBD1 covers 8 bases. Germline assignment: CDR1 SGHTA and CDR2 FQGNSA. V lost 4 bases and J lost 3; bases outside the gene matches: 5. This CDR3 spans 14 amino acids. For the CDR3, the DNA is TGTGCCAGCAGCTCCGACAGGGGAGTCTACGAGCAGTACTTC. Protein product: CASSSDRGVYEQYF. Together with reference TRBV7-2 and TRBJ2-7, the CDR3 gives the full variable domain: GAGVSQSPSNKVTEKGKDVELRCDPISGHTALYWYRQSLGQGLEFLIYFQGNSAPDKSGLPSDRFSAERTGGSVSTLTIQRTQQEDSAVYLCASSSDRGVYEQYFGPGTRLTVT.

V is TRBV5-4 and J is TRBJ1-6, with TRBD1 matching 10 bases. The ends lost 4 bases at V and 9 bases at J; junction bases unmatched: 10. The CDR3 consists of 16 residues. Germline V gene data show CDR1 as SGHNT and CDR2 as YYREEE (reference sequence). The DNA for the CDR3 is TGTGCCAGCAGCACCTCACCGGGACAGGGGTTTTCACCCCTCCACTTT. Its protein product is CASSTSPGQGFSPLHF.

This clone has a handful of counts. In DNA form, the CDR3 reads TGTGCCAGCAGACAGAGACCCCAGGACAGGGGCTCCTACGAGCAGTACTTC. Translated, it gives CASRQRPQDRGSYEQYF. This rearrangement joins TRBV3-1 (or the pseudogene TRBV3-2) to TRBJ2-7, with TRBD1 identical over 9 bases. The CDR3 has 17 amino acids. The junction had 12 bases not matched to a gene; V was cut back by 6 bases and J by 0 bases. CDR1 is LGHDT, CDR2 YNNKEL, per germline (reference sequence).

J is TRBJ2-2 and V is TRBV9; the match to TRBD2 covers 9 bases. The V and J ends lost 4 bases and 2 bases, in that order; junction bases with no gene match: 9. CDR3 length: 17 residues. Germline lookup yields CDR1 SGDLS and CDR2 YYNGEE. CDR3 DNA sequence: TGTGCCAGCAGCCCCCATAGCGGGGGCCTTAACACCGGGGAGCTGTTTTTT. It yields the protein CASSPHSGGLNTGELFF.

CDR3 amino acids: CASSFDRNSGNTIYF. As DNA, the CDR3 is TGTGCCAGCAGCTTCGACCGAAACTCTGGAAACACCATATATTTT. The chain couples TRBV14 to TRBJ1-3; D is unclear. CDR3 length: 15 amino acids. CDR1 and CDR2 (germline): SGHDN, FVKESK. V shed 5 bases and J shed 0 bases, with 11 bases lying between them.

The rearrangement links TRBV18 to TRBJ1-2; unclear D gene. V lost 6 bases and J lost 4, with 18 bases in between. The CDR3 consists of 15 residues. Germline V gives CDR1 KGHSH, CDR2 LQKENI. CDR3 coding DNA: TGTGCCAGCTCGCCTGGGGTCCGGTCTGGCTATGGCTACACCTTC. Its translation: CASSPGVRSGYGYTF.

This clone was seen only a few times. This chain links TRBV6-5 with TRBJ2-7; 8 bases are shared with TRBD1. The CDR3 loop spans 14 amino acids. Unmatched junction bases numbered 6, after V lost 6 bases and J lost 2 bases. Germline CDR1 reads MNHEY; CDR2 reads SVGAGI. The CDR3 DNA sequence: TGTGCCAGCAGCCGACAGGGGTCAGCCTACGAGCAGTACTTC. Amino acid sequence: CASSRQGSAYEQYF.

The CDR3 is CASPTQLGQADTEAFF. The DNA of the CDR3 is TGTGCCAGCCCCACCCAGCTGGGACAGGCGGACACTGAAGCTTTCTTT. The chain recombines TRBV28 with TRBJ1-1; 8 nucleotides match TRBD1. V lost 8 bases, J lost 3 bases, and 14 bases stayed unmatched. Germline lookup yields CDR1 MDHEN and CDR2 SYDVKM. CDR3 length: 16 residues. The full variable domain, completed using reference TRBV28 and TRBJ1-1, is DVKVTQSSRYLVKRTGEKVFLECVQDMDHENMFWYRQDPGLGLRLIYFSYDVKMKEKGDIPEGYSVSREKKERFSLILESASTNQTSMYLCASPTQLGQADTEAFFGQGTRLTVV.

The rearrangement uses TRBV7-2 and TRBJ2-2; D remains ambiguous. The V gene lost 1 base and the J gene lost 1 base, with 7 bases spanning the gap. CDR1 and CDR2 from the germline V gene are SGHTA and FQGNSA. The CDR3 is made up of 15 amino acids. CDR3 protein: CASSLGWLNTGELFF. CDR3 nucleotides: TGTGCCAGCAGCTTAGGTTGGTTGAACACCGGGGAGCTGTTTTTT.

The chain has TRBV18 and TRBJ2-2; possibly TRBD2 for D (5 bases). The CDR3 runs to 13 residues. Trimming removed 3 bases from V and 5 bases from J, with 7 bases in between. CDR1 and CDR2 (germline): KGHSH, LQKENI. The DNA of the CDR3 is TGTGCCAGCTCACCGAGGGAGACCGGGGAGCTGTTTTTT. Its protein is CASSPRETGELFF.